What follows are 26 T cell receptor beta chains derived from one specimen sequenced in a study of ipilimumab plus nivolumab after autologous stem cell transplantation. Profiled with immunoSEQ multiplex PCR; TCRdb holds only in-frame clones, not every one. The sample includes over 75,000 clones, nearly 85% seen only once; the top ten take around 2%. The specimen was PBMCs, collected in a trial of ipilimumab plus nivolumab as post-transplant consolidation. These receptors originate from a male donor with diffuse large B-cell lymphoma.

CDR3 bases: TGCGCCAGCGGTCTCGGGACAGGGGAGACGAATGAGCAGTTCTTC. Translating it yields CASGLGTGETNEQFF. The chain couples TRBV5-1 to TRBJ2-1, with TRBD1 matching 10 bases. Trimming took 7 bases from V and 7 from J; bases not matched to a gene: 11. The CDR3 has 15 residues. Germline V gives CDR1 SGHRS, CDR2 YFSETQ.

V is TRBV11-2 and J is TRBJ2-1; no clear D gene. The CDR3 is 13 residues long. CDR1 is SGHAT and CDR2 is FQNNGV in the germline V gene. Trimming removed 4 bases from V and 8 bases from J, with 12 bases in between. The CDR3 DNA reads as TGTGCCAGCAGCTATCGGAGCGTCGATGAGCAGTTCTTC. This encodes CASSYRSVDEQFF.

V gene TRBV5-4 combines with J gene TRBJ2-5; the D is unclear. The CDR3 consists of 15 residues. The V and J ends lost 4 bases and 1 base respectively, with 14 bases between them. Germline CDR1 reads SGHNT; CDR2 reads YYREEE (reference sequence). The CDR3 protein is CASSPPRASQETQYF. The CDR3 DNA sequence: TGTGCCAGCAGCCCCCCCCGGGCCAGCCAAGAGACCCAGTACTTC.

The CDR3 nucleotides are TGTGCCAGCTCACCAGGGCCAGGGGAAGAGACCCAGTACTTC. Encoded protein: CASSPGPGEETQYF. The chain couples TRBV18 to TRBJ2-5; tentative D call: TRBD1 (6 bases). Germline V gene sequence: CDR1 KGHSH, CDR2 LQKENI. Trimming took off 2 bases at V and 3 bases at J, with 10 bases between the two ends. The CDR3 is 14 residues long.

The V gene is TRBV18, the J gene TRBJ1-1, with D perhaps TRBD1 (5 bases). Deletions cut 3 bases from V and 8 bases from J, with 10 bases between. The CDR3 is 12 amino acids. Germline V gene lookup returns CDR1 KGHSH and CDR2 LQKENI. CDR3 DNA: TGTGCCAGCTCACCCCCGCAGGGCGAAGCTTTCTTT. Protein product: CASSPPQGEAFF.

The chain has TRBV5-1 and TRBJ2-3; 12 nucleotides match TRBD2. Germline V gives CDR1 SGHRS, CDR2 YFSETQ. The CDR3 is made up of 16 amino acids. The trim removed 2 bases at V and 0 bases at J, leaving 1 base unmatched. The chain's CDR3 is CASSLLAGGSTDTQYF. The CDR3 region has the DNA TGCGCCAGCAGCTTACTAGCGGGGGGAAGCACAGATACGCAGTATTTT.

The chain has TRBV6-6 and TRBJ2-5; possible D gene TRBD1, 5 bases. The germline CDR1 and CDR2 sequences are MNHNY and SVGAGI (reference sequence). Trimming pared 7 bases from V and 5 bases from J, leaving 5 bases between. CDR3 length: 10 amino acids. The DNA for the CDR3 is TGTGCCAGCAAGGGGGAGACCCAGTACTTC. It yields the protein CASKGETQYF.

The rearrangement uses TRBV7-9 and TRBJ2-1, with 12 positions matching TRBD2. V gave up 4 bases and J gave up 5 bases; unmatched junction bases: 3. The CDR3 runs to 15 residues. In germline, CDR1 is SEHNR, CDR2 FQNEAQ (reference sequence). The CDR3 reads CASSYLAGGNNEQFF. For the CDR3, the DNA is TGTGCCAGCAGCTACCTAGCGGGGGGGAACAATGAGCAGTTCTTC.

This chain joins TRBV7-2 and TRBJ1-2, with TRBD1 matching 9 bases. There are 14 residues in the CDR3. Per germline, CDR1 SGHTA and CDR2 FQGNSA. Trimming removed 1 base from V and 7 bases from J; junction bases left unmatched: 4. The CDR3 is CASSLDRGPGGYTF. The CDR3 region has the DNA TGTGCCAGCAGCTTAGACAGGGGGCCGGGTGGCTACACCTTC.

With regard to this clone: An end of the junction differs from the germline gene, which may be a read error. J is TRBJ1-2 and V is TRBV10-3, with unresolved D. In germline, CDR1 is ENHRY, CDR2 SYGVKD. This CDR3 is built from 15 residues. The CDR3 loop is CAISVDLTAKYGYTF. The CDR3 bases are TGTGCCATCAGTGTCGACCTTACCGCTAAATATGGCTACACCTTC.

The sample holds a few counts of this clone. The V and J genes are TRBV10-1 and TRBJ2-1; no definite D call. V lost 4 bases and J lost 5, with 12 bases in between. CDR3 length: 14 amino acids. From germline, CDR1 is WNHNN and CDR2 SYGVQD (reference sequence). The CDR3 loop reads CASSAVGPNNEQFF. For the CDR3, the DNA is TGCGCCAGCAGTGCGGTAGGACCTAACAATGAGCAGTTCTTC.

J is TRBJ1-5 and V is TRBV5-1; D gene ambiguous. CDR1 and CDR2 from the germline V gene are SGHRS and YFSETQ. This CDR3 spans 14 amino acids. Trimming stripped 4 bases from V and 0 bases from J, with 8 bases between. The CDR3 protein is CASSEDGSNQPQHF. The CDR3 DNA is TGCGCCAGCAGCGAGGACGGTAGCAATCAGCCCCAGCATTTT.

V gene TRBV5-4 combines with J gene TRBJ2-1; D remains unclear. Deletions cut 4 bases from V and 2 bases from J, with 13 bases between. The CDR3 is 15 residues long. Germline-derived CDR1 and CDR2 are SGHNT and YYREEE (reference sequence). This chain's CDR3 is CASSRNSDPYNEQFF. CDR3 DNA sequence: TGTGCCAGCAGCAGAAACAGCGATCCCTACAATGAGCAGTTCTTC.

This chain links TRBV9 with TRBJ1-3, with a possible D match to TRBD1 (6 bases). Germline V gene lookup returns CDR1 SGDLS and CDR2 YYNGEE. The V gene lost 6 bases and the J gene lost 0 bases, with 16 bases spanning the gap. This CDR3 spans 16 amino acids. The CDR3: CASTSGQSFSGNTIYF. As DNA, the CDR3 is TGTGCCAGCACTAGCGGACAGTCGTTCTCTGGAAACACCATATATTTT.

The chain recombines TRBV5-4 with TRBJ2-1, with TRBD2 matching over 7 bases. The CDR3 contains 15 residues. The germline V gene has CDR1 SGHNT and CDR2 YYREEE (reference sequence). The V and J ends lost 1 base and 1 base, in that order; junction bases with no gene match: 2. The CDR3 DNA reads TGTGCCAGCAGCTTGCCGGGGGGATCCTACAATGAGCAGTTCTTC. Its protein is CASSLPGGSYNEQFF.

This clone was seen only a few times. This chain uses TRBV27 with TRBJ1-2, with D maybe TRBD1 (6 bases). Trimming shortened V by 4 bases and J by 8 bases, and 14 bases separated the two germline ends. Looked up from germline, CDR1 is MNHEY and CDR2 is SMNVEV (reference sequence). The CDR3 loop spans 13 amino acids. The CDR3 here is CASSSYRVAGYTF. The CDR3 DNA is TGTGCCAGCAGTTCCTACAGGGTTGCAGGCTACACCTTC.

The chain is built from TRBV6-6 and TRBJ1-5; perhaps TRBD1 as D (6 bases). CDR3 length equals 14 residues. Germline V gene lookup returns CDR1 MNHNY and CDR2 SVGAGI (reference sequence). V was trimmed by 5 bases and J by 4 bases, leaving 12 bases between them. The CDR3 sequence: CASSHRTDNQPQHF. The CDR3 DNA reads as TGTGCCAGCAGTCACAGGACAGATAATCAGCCCCAGCATTTT.

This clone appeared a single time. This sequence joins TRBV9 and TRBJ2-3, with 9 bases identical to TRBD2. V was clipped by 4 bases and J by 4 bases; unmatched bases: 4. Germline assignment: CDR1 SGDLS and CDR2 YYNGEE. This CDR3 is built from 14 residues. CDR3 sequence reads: CASSPQRGADTQYF. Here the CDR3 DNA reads TGTGCCAGCAGCCCCCAGCGGGGGGCAGATACGCAGTATTTT.

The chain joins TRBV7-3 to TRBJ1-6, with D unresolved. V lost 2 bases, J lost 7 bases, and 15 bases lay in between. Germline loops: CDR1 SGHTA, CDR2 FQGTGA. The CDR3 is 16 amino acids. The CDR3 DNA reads TGTGCCAGCAGCTTAGACGTTACGGGAAGCAATTCACCCCTCCACTTT. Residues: CASSLDVTGSNSPLHF.

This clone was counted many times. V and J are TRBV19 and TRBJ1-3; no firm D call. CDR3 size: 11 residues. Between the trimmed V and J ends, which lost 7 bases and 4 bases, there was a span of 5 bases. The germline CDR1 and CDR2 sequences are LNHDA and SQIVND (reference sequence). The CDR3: CASTRGNTIYF. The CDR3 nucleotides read TGTGCCAGTACGAGGGGAAACACCATATATTTT.

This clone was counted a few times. The CDR3: CASSPDRDGYTF. Written as DNA, the CDR3 is TGTGCCAGCTCACCCGACAGGGATGGCTACACCTTC. The chain recombines TRBV18 with TRBJ1-2, with 7 bases aligning to TRBD1. The V and J ends lost 3 bases and 6 bases, in that order; junction bases with no gene match: 1. The germline gives CDR1 KGHSH, CDR2 LQKENI. The length of the CDR3 is 12 residues.

CDR3 sequence reads: CASSLSWTSENNEQFF. DNA for the CDR3: TGCGCCAGCAGCTTGTCTTGGACTAGCGAAAACAATGAGCAGTTCTTC. This chain joins TRBV5-1 and TRBJ2-1; TRBD2 matches at 9 bases. The CDR3 runs to 16 residues. V gave up 1 base and J gave up 5 bases; unmatched junction bases: 7. Germline V gene lookup returns CDR1 SGHRS and CDR2 YFSETQ.

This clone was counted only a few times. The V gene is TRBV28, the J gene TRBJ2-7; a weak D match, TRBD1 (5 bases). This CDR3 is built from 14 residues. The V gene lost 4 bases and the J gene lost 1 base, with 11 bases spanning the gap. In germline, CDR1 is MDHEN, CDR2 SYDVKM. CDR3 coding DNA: TGTGCCAGCAGTTCCCTGGGGCGGTCCTACGAGCAGTACTTC. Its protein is CASSSLGRSYEQYF. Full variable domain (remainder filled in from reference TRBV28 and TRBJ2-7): DVKVTQSSRYLVKRTGEKVFLECVQDMDHENMFWYRQDPGLGLRLIYFSYDVKMKEKGDIPEGYSVSREKKERFSLILESASTNQTSMYLCASSSLGRSYEQYFGPGTRLTVT.

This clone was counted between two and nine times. CDR3: CASSEGGTGRRSEQYF. The CDR3 DNA reads TGTGCCAGCAGTGAAGGGGGGACAGGGAGGCGCTCCGAGCAGTACTTC. The chain is built from TRBV6-1 and TRBJ2-7, with 9 bases aligning to TRBD1. Germline V lookup: CDR1 MNHNS, CDR2 SASEGT. The junction had 10 bases not matched to a gene; V was cut back by 1 base and J by 6 bases. This CDR3 spans 16 amino acids.

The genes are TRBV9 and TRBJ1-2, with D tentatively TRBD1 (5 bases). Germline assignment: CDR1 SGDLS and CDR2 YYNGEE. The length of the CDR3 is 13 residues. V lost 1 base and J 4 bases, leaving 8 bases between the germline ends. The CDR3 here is CASSVTGPYGYTF. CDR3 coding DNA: TGTGCCAGCAGCGTAACAGGACCCTATGGCTACACCTTC.

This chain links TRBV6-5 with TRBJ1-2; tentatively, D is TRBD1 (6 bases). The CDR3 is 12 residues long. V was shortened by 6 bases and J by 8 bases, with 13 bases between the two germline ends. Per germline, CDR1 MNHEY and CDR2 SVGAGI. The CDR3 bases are TGTGCCAGCAGCCCACAGGGAGGCGGCTACACCTTC. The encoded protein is CASSPQGGGYTF.